A selection of T cell receptor beta chains follows, all from one sample in a study of T cell responses to AZD1222 COVID-19 vaccine. Clones were read by immunoSEQ multiplex PCR, and TCRdb kept only the in-frame ones, dropping some. The top ten hold 0.85% to 0.95% of the sample, which has approximately 120,000 clones, approximately 93% seen once. The material sequenced was peripheral blood, taken on day 0 of AZD1222 vaccination. All receptors derive from an adult in good health. The CDR3 runs from the conserved cysteine through the conserved F or W. Each record gives: D gene, clone size, J gene, V gene, CDR3 DNA, CDR3 protein. A D gene is named only where the DNA matches it firmly. The size field is filled for only some rows; it gives once, few, many or a size class.

- | - | TRBJ1-1 | TRBV6-2/TRBV6-3 | TGTGCCAGCAGTTATCGCCAAAATCGCTTGAACACTGAAGCTTTCTTT | CASSYRQNRLNTEAFF
TRBD1 | - | TRBJ2-4 | TRBV19 | TGTGCCAGTAGTATAGAAAGGACAGGGAGGAACATTCAGTACTTC | CASSIERTGRNIQYF
- | - | TRBJ1-5 | TRBV15 | TGTGCCACCAGCAGGTCAAGGGGGATCGGTGGCAATCAGCCCCAGCATTTT | CATSRSRGIGGNQPQHF
TRBD1 | - | TRBJ1-5 | TRBV23-1 | TGCCCCAGCAGCCCGCAGGGGGGACCCCGCCGTATTAGCAATCAGCCCCAGCATTTT | CPSSPQGGPRRISNQPQHF
- | - | TRBJ2-3 | TRBV9 | TGTGCCAGCAGCGTAATTGGGGAAAGCACAGATACGCAGTATTTT | CASSVIGESTDTQYF
TRBD1 | - | TRBJ2-1 | TRBV4-1 | TGCGCCAGCAGCCACCGACAGGGGACTTCTTACAATGAGCAGTTCTTC | CASSHRQGTSYNEQFF
- | - | TRBJ1-2 | TRBV11-2 | TGTGCCAGCAGCTCCCTTAGGACAGATAAGTATGGCTACACCTTC | CASSSLRTDKYGYTF
- | once | TRBJ1-2 | TRBV6-5 | TGTGCCAGCACCGTTACTAACTATGGCTACACCTTC | CASTVTNYGYTF
- | - | TRBJ2-1 | TRBV5-1 | TGCGCCAGCACTAAGGGGGGGGTCTCCTACAATGAGCAGTTCTTC | CASTKGGVSYNEQFF
- | - | TRBJ2-1 | TRBV11-2 | TGTGCCAGCAGCCGCGGGCAGGGCCACAATGAGCAGTTCTTC | CASSRGQGHNEQFF
- | once | TRBJ1-4 | TRBV4-1 | TGCGCCAGCAGCCTCCTACAGGGAATTAATGAAAAATTGTTTTTT | CASSLLQGINEKLFF
- | - | TRBJ2-7 | TRBV5-6 | TGTGCCAGCAGCGAGACTGACAGGAATTATTTGAACGAGCAGTACTTC | CASSETDRNYLNEQYF
- | - | TRBJ1-4 | TRBV18 | TGTGCCAGCTCACCCCTCAACGGACGGGGAGAAAAACTGTTTTTT | CASSPLNGRGEKLFF
- | - | TRBJ1-1 | TRBV12-2 | TGTGCAAGTCGCTTAGCGAGTAGGTTGGGCACTGAAGCTTTCTTT | CASRLASRLGTEAFF
TRBD1 | - | TRBJ1-5 | TRBV7-9 | TGTGCCAGCAGCTTGGGTCAGGGGGCAAATCAGCCCCAGCATTTT | CASSLGQGANQPQHF
- | - | TRBJ1-4 | TRBV19 | TGTGCCAGTAGCGTCCGGGACGGGTCTTTGGCGGTGAATGAAAAACTGTTTTTT | CASSVRDGSLAVNEKLFF
- | - | TRBJ1-1 | TRBV2 | TGTGCCAGCAGGGTACAGGGAGGGGACACTGAAGCTTTCTTT | CASRVQGGDTEAFF
- | - | TRBJ1-2 | TRBV29-1 | TGCAGCGTTCACGAGGGGTATGGCTACACCTTC | CSVHEGYGYTF
- | - | TRBJ2-1 | TRBV5-1 | TGCGCCAGCAGCCTGCTGGGGGCTGTGAATGAGCAGTTCTTC | CASSLLGAVNEQFF
- | - | TRBJ1-5 | TRBV19 | TGTGCCAGTAGGCAGGGGTCACAGCCCCAGCATTTT | CASRQGSQPQHF
- | few | TRBJ2-4 | TRBV28 | TGTGCCAGCAGTCCACGACAGCGGGCTCGTTCCTTAGCCAAAAACATTCAGTACTTC | CASSPRQRARSLAKNIQYF
TRBD1 | - | TRBJ1-2 | TRBV19 | TGTGCCAGTAGCCGGTGGGACAGGGGTGAGGGCTACACCTTC | CASSRWDRGEGYTF
- | - | TRBJ1-2 | TRBV4-2 | TGTGCCAGCAGCCAAGCAGGGGACTATGGCTACACCTTC | CASSQAGDYGYTF
TRBD1 | - | TRBJ1-2 | TRBV19 | TGTGCCAGTAGTATCGGCCTCGGGCAGGGGGTGAGCTACACCTTC | CASSIGLGQGVSYTF
- | - | TRBJ1-5 | TRBV4-1 | TGCGCCAGCAGCCAAGAAGGAGAGGCTGCGGCCCAGCAGCCCCAGCATTTT | CASSQEGEAAAQQPQHF